Below, 21 T cell receptor beta chains from the same sample are listed, as sequenced in a study of shared clonotypes between healthy human individuals. Here immunoSEQ multiplex PCR was the method, and the copy in TCRdb shows in-frame clones only, minus some. The sample yields around 1,000,000 clones, approximately 80% seen once. Material for sequencing was memory CD4+ T cells from PBMCs. Subset reported: CD45RA-negative fraction. These receptors were taken from a man aged 18 to 29 in good health. Some clones in this sample may be carry-over from other donors' samples.

Comment on this clone: Relative to the germline gene, one junction end is altered; a read error may explain this. This rearrangement joins TRBV2 to TRBJ1-3; weak D call: TRBD1 (6 bases). The CDR3 contains 12 residues. Looked up from germline, CDR1 is SNHLY and CDR2 is FYNNEI. The DNA for the CDR3 is TGTGCCAGCAGAGAAGGGGGGAACACCATATATTTT. Translation gives CASREGGNTIYF.

This clone was seen once. The DNA of the CDR3 is TGCGCCAGCAGCCAAGGCCGCAATTCACCCCTCCACTTT. Translating it yields CASSQGRNSPLHF. This chain uses TRBV4-3 with TRBJ1-6; D not resolved. Germline CDR1 reads LGHNA; CDR2 reads YSLEER. The CDR3 length is 13 residues. Deletions cut 1 base from V and 7 bases from J, with 5 bases between.

V and J are TRBV2 and TRBJ1-4; D is uncertain. V lost 7 bases to trimming and J lost 8 bases, with 11 bases between them. Germline V gene lookup returns CDR1 SNHLY and CDR2 FYNNEI. The CDR3 spans 12 residues. The CDR3 DNA reads as TGTGCCAGCAATCTCGTAGGGGAAAAACTGTTTTTT. It translates to CASNLVGEKLFF.

This sequence joins TRBV2 and TRBJ2-7; no clear D. Between the trimmed V and J ends, which lost 4 bases and 3 bases, there was a span of 7 bases. CDR1 SNHLY and CDR2 FYNNEI come from the germline V gene. This CDR3 comprises 12 residues. The CDR3: CASSATNYEQYF. In DNA, the CDR3 is TGTGCCAGCAGTGCAACTAACTACGAGCAGTACTTC. Full variable domain (missing parts from reference TRBV2 and TRBJ2-7): EPEVTQTPSHQVTQMGQEVILRCVPISNHLYFYWYRQILGQKVEFLVSFYNNEISEKSEIFDDQFSVERPDGSNFTLKIRSTKLEDSAMYFCASSATNYEQYFGPGTRLTVT.

The genes are TRBV4-1 and TRBJ1-4; 7 bases are shared with TRBD1. The J segment lost 8 bases and the V segment lost 3 bases, leaving 12 bases of the junction unmatched. Germline CDR1 is MGHRA and CDR2 is YSYEKL. This CDR3 contains 16 residues. CDR3 in amino acids: CASSHSDRAVGEKLFF. The CDR3 DNA reads TGCGCCAGCAGCCACAGCGACAGGGCTGTCGGGGAAAAACTGTTTTTT.

A single count supports this clone. The chain recombines TRBV11-1 with TRBJ2-7; 7 bases are shared with TRBD1. With 7 bases clipped from V and 0 bases from J, the junction kept 6 bases outside the gene matches. The CDR3 covers 14 residues. Germline lookup yields CDR1 SGHAT and CDR2 FQDESV (reference sequence). The CDR3 here is CASTPRQGSYEQYF. The CDR3 coding sequence is TGTGCCAGCACCCCCCGACAGGGCTCCTACGAGCAGTACTTC.

Concerning this clone itself: The sample holds other DNA sequences that translate to the same CDR3. The chain combines TRBV28 with TRBJ1-2; the D is unclear. V lost 2 bases and J lost 3, with 7 bases in between. Germline CDR1 reads MDHEN; CDR2 reads SYDVKM. The CDR3 sequence is 13 residues long. The chain's CDR3 is CASSLGTDYGYTF. CDR3 DNA sequence: TGTGCCAGCAGTTTAGGAACGGACTATGGCTACACCTTC.

The CDR3 sequence: CASSYWALPADEQYF. CDR3 nucleotides: TGTGCCAGCAGTTACTGGGCCCTACCCGCCGACGAGCAGTACTTC. V and J are TRBV6-6 and TRBJ2-7, with no clear D. V was trimmed by 1 base and J by 5 bases, leaving 15 bases between them. Germline V CDR1 and CDR2: MNHNY, SVGAGI (reference sequence). The CDR3 runs to 15 residues.

The chain joins TRBV7-9 to TRBJ1-4; unclear D gene. The CDR3 covers 17 residues. V gave up 1 base and J gave up 11 bases, with 23 bases separating them. Germline V gene sequence: CDR1 SEHNR, CDR2 FQNEAQ (reference sequence). The CDR3 spells CASSLDGGVGFDVKLFF. As DNA, the CDR3 is TGTGCCAGCAGCTTAGACGGTGGGGTGGGGTTCGACGTGAAACTGTTTTTT.

The count of this clone is one. The rearrangement links TRBV18 to TRBJ2-1; 16 bases agree with TRBD2. The ends lost 2 bases at V and 7 bases at J; junction bases unmatched: 11. This CDR3 is built from 19 residues. Germline values: CDR1 KGHSH, CDR2 LQKENI. Here the CDR3 DNA reads TGTGCCAGCTCACCAAAGGGACTAGCGGGAGGGCCGTTTTTGAATGAGCAGTTCTTC. Translated, it gives CASSPKGLAGGPFLNEQFF.

The chain combines TRBV4-1 with TRBJ1-4; D not resolved. The CDR3 sequence is 17 residues long. From germline, CDR1 is MGHRA and CDR2 YSYEKL. Trimming cost V 3 bases and J 3 bases, with 17 bases left between them. Here the CDR3 reads CASSHPLRGTSNEKLFF. The CDR3 DNA reads TGCGCCAGCAGCCACCCCTTGAGAGGCACCTCTAATGAAAAACTGTTTTTT.

In DNA form, the CDR3 reads TGTGCCAGCAGTTACGGGAGCATCAGGGATGGGGAGACCCAGTACTTC. It codes for CASSYGSIRDGETQYF. The rearrangement links TRBV6-5 to TRBJ2-5; possibly TRBD1 or TRBD2 for D (5 bases each). V lost 2 bases to trimming and J lost 5 bases, with 18 bases between them. The CDR3 loop spans 16 amino acids. The V gene's germline CDR1 is MNHEY and CDR2 SVGAGI.

This clone has just a few counts. V gene TRBV29-1 combines with J gene TRBJ1-1; a possible D gene is TRBD1 (6 bases). The CDR3 has 16 residues. V was trimmed by 1 base and J by 5 bases, leaving 20 bases between them. Per the germline V gene, CDR1 is SQVTM and CDR2 is ANQGSEA. CDR3 sequence reads: CSVEVWDTLRGTEAFF. CDR3 nucleotide sequence: TGCAGCGTTGAAGTTTGGGACACCTTAAGGGGGACTGAAGCTTTCTTT.

A remark on this clone: At the DNA level, this CDR3 is encoded by other sequences in the same sample as well. The rearrangement uses TRBV5-6 and TRBJ2-3; tentatively, D is TRBD1 or TRBD2 (5 bases each). Per germline, CDR1 SGHDT and CDR2 YYEEEE. V gave up 4 bases and J gave up 3 bases, with 9 bases separating them. The CDR3 is made up of 13 amino acids. The CDR3 DNA follows: TGTGCCAGCAGCCTGAGGGGAACAGATACGCAGTATTTT. As protein: CASSLRGTDTQYF.

This clone has only one observation. J is TRBJ2-7 and V is TRBV7-2; TRBD2 agrees at 9 bases. V dropped 0 bases and J dropped 3; count of bases not matched to a gene: 6. The length of the CDR3 is 16 residues. Germline-derived CDR1 and CDR2 are SGHTA and FQGNSA. The CDR3 region has the DNA TGTGCCAGCAGCTTAGCGCGGGCTAGCGGGATCTACGAGCAGTACTTC. Residues: CASSLARASGIYEQYF.

This clone appeared a few times. This chain links TRBV6-4 with TRBJ1-1, with D perhaps matching TRBD1 (6 bases). The CDR3 covers 16 residues. Germline lookup yields CDR1 MRHNA and CDR2 SNTAGT. V lost 6 bases and J lost 7, with 24 bases in between. CDR3 region: CASRSRGTAIGGEAFF. CDR3 bases: TGTGCCAGCAGATCAAGGGGGACTGCAATAGGTGGTGAAGCTTTCTTT.

A word on this clone: Distinct nucleotide sequences in the sample also encode this CDR3. This rearrangement joins TRBV28 to TRBJ1-5; TRBD1 might be the D (5 bases). CDR3 size: 15 residues. The germline CDR1 and CDR2 sequences are MDHEN and SYDVKM. V dropped 3 bases and J dropped 2 bases, with 11 bases sitting between them. CDR3 sequence: CASSLGGGGNQPQHF. The CDR3 DNA reads TGTGCCAGCAGTTTGGGGGGAGGCGGCAATCAGCCCCAGCATTTT.

The CDR3 DNA reads TGTGCCAGCAGCCCTGGACAGGGAAGGAACACTGAAGCTTTCTTT. Translation gives CASSPGQGRNTEAFF. The V call is TRBV11-3, the J call TRBJ1-1; 8 bases map to TRBD1. CDR3 length equals 15 residues. V dropped 5 bases and J dropped 1; count of bases not matched to a gene: 6. CDR1 and CDR2 (germline): SGHNT, YENEEA.

V and J are TRBV5-1 and TRBJ1-2; no clear D gene. Germline CDR1 SGHRS, CDR2 YFSETQ. With 5 bases removed from V and 5 bases from J, the gap between germline ends came to 7 bases. The CDR3 spans 11 residues. The CDR3 loop reads CASREGYGYTF. CDR3 coding DNA: TGCGCCAGCAGGGAGGGTTATGGCTACACCTTC. The full variable domain, in which reference TRBV5-1 and TRBJ1-2 provide the parts outside the CDR3, is KAGVTQTPRYLIKTRGQQVTLSCSPISGHRSVSWYQQTPGQGLQFLFEYFSETQRNKGNFPGRFSGRQFSNSRSEMNVSTLELGDSALYLCASREGYGYTFGSGTRLTVV.

This clone has only a few counts. J is TRBJ1-4 and V is TRBV29-1; D is perhaps TRBD1 (5 bases). The CDR3 contains 15 residues. Germline V CDR1 and CDR2: SQVTM, ANQGSEA. The V end was cut by 6 bases, the J end by 2 bases, with 16 bases between. CDR3 DNA sequence: TGCAGCGTCGCCTTCGGGGCTTGGACTAATGAAAAACTGTTTTTT. This translates into CSVAFGAWTNEKLFF.

Of note for this clone: The sample carries other DNA sequences with the same CDR3. This chain connects TRBV9 to TRBJ2-2, with D perhaps being TRBD1 or TRBD2 (5 bases each). Germline CDR1 and CDR2: SGDLS and YYNGEE. The CDR3 consists of 16 residues. V was shortened by 0 bases and J by 5 bases, with 14 bases between the two germline ends. The CDR3 is CASSVGGRDGTGELFF. The CDR3 nucleotides read TGTGCCAGCAGCGTAGGGGGGAGAGATGGTACCGGGGAGCTGTTTTTT.